The T cell receptor (beta chain) under discussion was sequenced for a study of cytomegalovirus exposure and HLA in healthy donors. Study conclusions and caveats: A few of the chains that were CMV-associated were confirmed in vitro to be specific for CMV antigens. In a later analysis, productive TCRs from donors in an Asian-associated ancestry cluster reportedly carried fewer N-insertions than the cohort mean.

As for this clone: Its antigen is as yet unknown.

Primers: 60 Vbeta forward and 13 Jbeta reverse. Profiled with immunoSEQ multiplex PCR; TCRdb holds only in-frame clones, not every one. The sample includes 200,000 or so clones, roughly 80% seen only once; the top ten take about 0.23%. V lost 3 bases to trimming and J lost 3 bases; unmatched junction nucleotides: 4. Germline CDR1 reads SGHRS; CDR2 reads YFSETQ. The CDR3 loop spans 16 amino acids. The chain recombines TRBV5-1 with TRBJ2-2; TRBD2 agrees at 11 bases. The sample consisted of PBMCs. This sequence originates from a girl aged 2-9 years in good health and CMV-seronegative. The CDR3 here is CASSSGLADYTGELFF. The CDR3 DNA is TGCGCCAGCAGCTCGGGACTAGCGGATTACACCGGGGAGCTGTTTTTT.